This T cell receptor (beta chain) was documented in a study of early T cells in non-severe SARS-CoV-2 infection. Study background: Bulk RNA isolated from unsorted whole blood underwent sequencing; chains were not paired.

CDR1 is DFQATT and CDR2 is SNEGSKA in the germline V gene (reference sequence). CDR3 length equals 18 residues. This clonotype was observed many times. The antigen is undetermined. Study conclusions and caveats: In VDJdb matching, anti-spike CD8 responses were favored while private and CD4 specificities went missing.

Unique molecular identifiers were added to individual cDNA molecules. TCRdb used MiXCR to reprocess the 5' RACE reads, holding one entry per CDR3 protein. This sample carries tens of thousands of distinct CDR3 sequences, 12% of them seen once, and the ten largest clones take 0.95% to 1.5%. The rearrangement uses TRBV20-1 and TRBJ2-1, with a possible D match to TRBD2 (5 bases). The source material was whole blood. This clonotype originated in an adult who was a healthcare worker with PCR-confirmed SARS-CoV-2 infection or an uninfected control (not recorded which). CDR3 bases: TGCAGCGCTTTAGCGAGAACTACTTATGTTGGGTCCTACAATGAGCAGTTCTTC. This translates into CSALARTTYVGSYNEQFF.